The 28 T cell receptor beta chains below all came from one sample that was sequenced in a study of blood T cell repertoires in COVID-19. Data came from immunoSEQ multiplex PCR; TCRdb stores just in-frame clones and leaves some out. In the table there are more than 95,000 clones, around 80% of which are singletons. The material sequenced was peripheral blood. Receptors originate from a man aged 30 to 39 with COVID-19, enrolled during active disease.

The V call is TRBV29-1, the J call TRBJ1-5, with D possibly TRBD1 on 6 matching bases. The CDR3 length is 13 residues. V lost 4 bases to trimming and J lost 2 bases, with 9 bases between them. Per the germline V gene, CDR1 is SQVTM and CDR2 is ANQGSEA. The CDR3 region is CSVVSGGNQPQHF. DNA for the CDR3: TGCAGCGTTGTTTCAGGGGGCAATCAGCCCCAGCATTTT.

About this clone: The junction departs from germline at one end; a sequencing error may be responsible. The CDR3 reads CASSKDRTMDF. The CDR3 nucleotides are TGTGCCAGCAGCAAGGACAGGACCATGGACTTC. The rearrangement links TRBV5-4 to TRBJ2-7, with 7 bases fitting TRBD1. Germline CDR1 and CDR2: SGHNT and YYREEE (reference sequence). The CDR3 is made up of 11 amino acids. Together with reference TRBV5-4 and TRBJ2-7, the CDR3 gives the full variable domain: ETGVTQSPTHLIKTRGQQVTLRCSSQSGHNTVSWYQQALGQGPQFIFQYYREEENGRGNFPPRFSGLQFPNYSSELNVNALELDDSALYLCASSKDRTMDFGPGTRLTVT.

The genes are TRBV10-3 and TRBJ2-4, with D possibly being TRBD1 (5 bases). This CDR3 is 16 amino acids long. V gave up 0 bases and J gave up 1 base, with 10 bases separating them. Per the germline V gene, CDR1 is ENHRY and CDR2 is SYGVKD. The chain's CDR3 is CAISESQPGAKNIQYF. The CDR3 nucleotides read TGTGCCATCAGTGAGTCCCAGCCAGGGGCCAAAAACATTCAGTACTTC.

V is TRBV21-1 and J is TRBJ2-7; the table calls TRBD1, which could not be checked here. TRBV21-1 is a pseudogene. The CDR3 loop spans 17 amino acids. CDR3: CASSLNMRMDRGHEQYF. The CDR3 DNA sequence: TGTGCCAGCAGCCTTAACATGCGCATGGACAGGGGTCACGAGCAGTACTTC.

CDR3 DNA sequence: TGCGCCAGCAGTCATCCGAGGACTAGCGGAAACACCGGGGAGCTGTTTTTT. Residues: CASSHPRTSGNTGELFF. The V call is TRBV23-1, the J call TRBJ2-2; 10 bases fit TRBD2. TRBV23-1 is an open reading frame, and its role is uncertain. The CDR3 has 17 amino acids. V was clipped by 3 bases and J by 2 bases; unmatched bases: 6.

The CDR3 sequence: CSAVPQGPYGYTF. The CDR3 coding sequence is TGCAGCGCCGTACCACAGGGACCTTATGGCTACACCTTC. The rearrangement links TRBV29-1 to TRBJ1-2; a possible D gene is TRBD1 (6 bases). The V and J ends lost 7 bases and 5 bases respectively, with 17 bases between them. The CDR3 runs to 13 residues. Germline V gene sequence: CDR1 SQVTM, CDR2 ANQGSEA.

CDR3 coding DNA: TGTGCCAGCAGCTTAGAGAGGGACACTGAAGCTTTCTTT. Its protein product is CASSLERDTEAFF. The chain is built from TRBV11-3 and TRBJ1-1, with D unclear. V dropped 0 bases and J dropped 3 bases, with 5 bases sitting between them. The CDR3 totals 13 residues. Germline V gene data show CDR1 as SGHNT and CDR2 as YENEEA.

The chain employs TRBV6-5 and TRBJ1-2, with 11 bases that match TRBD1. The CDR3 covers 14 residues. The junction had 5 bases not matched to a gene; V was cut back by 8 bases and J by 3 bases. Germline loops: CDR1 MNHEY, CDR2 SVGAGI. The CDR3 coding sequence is TGTGCCAGCCTAGGGGGACAGGGGGACTATGGCTACACCTTC. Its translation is CASLGGQGDYGYTF.

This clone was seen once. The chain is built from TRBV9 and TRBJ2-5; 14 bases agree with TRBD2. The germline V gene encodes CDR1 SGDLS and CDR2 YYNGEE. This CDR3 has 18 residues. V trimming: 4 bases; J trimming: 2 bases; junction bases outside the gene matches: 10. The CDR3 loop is CASSFRLAGGIHQETQYF. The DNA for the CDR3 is TGTGCCAGCAGCTTTCGACTAGCGGGAGGGATCCATCAAGAGACCCAGTACTTC.

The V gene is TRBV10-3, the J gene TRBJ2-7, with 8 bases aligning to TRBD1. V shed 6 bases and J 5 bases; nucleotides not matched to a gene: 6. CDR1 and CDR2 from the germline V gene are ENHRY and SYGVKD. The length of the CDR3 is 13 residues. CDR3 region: CAIRQGDPDEQYF. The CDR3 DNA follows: TGTGCCATCAGACAGGGGGATCCGGACGAGCAGTACTTC.

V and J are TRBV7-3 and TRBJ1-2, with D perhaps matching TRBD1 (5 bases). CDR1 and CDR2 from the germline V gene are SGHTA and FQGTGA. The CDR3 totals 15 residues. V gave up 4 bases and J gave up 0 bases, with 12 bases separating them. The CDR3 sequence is CASSSDSYSNYGYTF. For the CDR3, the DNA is TGTGCCAGCAGCTCTGACAGTTATTCTAACTATGGCTACACCTTC.

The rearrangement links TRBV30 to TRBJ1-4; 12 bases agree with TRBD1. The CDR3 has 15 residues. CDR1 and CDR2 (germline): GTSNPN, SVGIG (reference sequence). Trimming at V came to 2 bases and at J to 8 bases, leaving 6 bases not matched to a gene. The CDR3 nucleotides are TGTGCCTGGAGTCCGGGACAGGGGGCATACGAAAAACTGTTTTTT. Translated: CAWSPGQGAYEKLFF.

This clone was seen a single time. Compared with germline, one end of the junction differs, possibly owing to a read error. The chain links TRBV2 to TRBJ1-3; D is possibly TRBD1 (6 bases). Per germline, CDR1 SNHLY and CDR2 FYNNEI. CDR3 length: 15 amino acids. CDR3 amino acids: CASSASGGRGNTIYF. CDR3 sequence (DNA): TGTGCCAGCAGTGCTTCGGGGGGCCGAGGAAACACTATATATTTT.

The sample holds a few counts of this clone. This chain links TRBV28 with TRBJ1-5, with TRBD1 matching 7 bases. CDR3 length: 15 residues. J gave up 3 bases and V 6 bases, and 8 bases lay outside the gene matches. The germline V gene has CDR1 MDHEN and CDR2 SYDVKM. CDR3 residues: CASSFSGGVNQPQHF. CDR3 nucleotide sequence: TGTGCCAGCAGCTTCTCAGGGGGTGTCAATCAGCCCCAGCATTTT.

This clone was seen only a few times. The CDR3 sequence: CAWSVPQGEVSPLHF. CDR3 coding DNA: TGTGCCTGGAGTGTACCCCAGGGTGAAGTTTCACCCCTCCACTTT. This chain uses TRBV30 with TRBJ1-6, with a weak D call TRBD1 (5 bases). With 0 bases removed from V and 9 bases from J, the gap between germline ends came to 15 bases. The CDR3 runs 15 residues. Germline assignment: CDR1 GTSNPN and CDR2 SVGIG (reference sequence). Drawing the rest from reference TRBV30 and TRBJ1-6, the complete variable domain is SQTIHQWPATLVQPVGSPLSLECTVEGTSNPNLYWYRQAAGRGLQLLFYSVGIGQISSEVPQNLSASRPQDRQFILSSKKLLLSDSGFYLCAWSVPQGEVSPLHFGNGTRLTVT.

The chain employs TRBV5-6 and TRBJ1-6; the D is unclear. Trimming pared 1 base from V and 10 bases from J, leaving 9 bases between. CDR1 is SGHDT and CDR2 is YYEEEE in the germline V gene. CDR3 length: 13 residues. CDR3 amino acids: CASSLYGVSPLHF. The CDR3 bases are TGTGCCAGCAGCTTGTACGGTGTATCACCCCTCCACTTT.

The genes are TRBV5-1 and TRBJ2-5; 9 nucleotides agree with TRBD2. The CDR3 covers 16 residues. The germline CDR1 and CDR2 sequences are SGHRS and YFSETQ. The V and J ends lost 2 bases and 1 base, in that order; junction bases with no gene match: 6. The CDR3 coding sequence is TGCGCCAGCAGCTTAATAGCGGGGGCCTCCCAAGAGACCCAGTACTTC. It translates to CASSLIAGASQETQYF.

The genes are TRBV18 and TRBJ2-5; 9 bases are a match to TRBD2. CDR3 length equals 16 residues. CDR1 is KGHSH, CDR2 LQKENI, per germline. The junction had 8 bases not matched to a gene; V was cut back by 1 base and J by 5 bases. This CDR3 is CASSPRPSGNGETQYF. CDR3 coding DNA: TGTGCCAGCTCACCACGTCCTAGCGGGAATGGCGAGACCCAGTACTTC.

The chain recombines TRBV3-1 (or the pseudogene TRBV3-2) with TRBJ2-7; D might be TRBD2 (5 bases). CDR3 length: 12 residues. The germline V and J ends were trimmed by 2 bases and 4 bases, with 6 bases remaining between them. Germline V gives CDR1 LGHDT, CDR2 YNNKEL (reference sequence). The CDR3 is CASSQRGYEQYF. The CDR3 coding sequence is TGTGCCAGCAGCCAACGAGGGTACGAGCAGTACTTC.

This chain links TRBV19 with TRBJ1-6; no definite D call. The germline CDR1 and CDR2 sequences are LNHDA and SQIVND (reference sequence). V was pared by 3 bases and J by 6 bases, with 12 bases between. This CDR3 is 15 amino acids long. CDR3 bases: TGTGCCAGTAGTATGAGCGACGGCAGTAATTCACCCCTCCACTTT. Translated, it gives CASSMSDGSNSPLHF.

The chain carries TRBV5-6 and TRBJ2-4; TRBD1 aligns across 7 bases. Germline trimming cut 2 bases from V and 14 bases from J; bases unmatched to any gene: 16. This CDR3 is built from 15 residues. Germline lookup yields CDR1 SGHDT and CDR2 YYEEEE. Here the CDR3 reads CASSFGTARTGPKYF. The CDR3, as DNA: TGTGCCAGCAGCTTCGGGACAGCTAGGACTGGTCCTAAGTACTTC.

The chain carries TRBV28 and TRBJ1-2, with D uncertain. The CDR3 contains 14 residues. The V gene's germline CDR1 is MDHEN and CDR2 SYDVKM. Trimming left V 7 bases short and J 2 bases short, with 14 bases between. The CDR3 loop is CASTAWQANYGYTF. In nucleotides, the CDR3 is TGTGCCAGCACCGCATGGCAGGCCAACTATGGCTACACCTTC.

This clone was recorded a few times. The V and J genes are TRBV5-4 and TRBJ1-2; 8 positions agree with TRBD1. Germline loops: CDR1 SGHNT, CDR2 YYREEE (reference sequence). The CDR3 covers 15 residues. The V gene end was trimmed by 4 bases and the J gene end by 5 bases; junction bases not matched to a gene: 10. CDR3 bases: TGTGCCAGCAGCCAAGGACAGGGAAGGGCTTATGGCTACACCTTC. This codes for CASSQGQGRAYGYTF.

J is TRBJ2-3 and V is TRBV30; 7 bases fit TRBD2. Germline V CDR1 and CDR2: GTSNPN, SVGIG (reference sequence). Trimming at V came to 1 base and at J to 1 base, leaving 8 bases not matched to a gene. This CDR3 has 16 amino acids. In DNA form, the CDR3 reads TGTGCCTGGAGTGGGTATAGCGGGTCTGGCACAGATACGCAGTATTTT. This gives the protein CAWSGYSGSGTDTQYF.

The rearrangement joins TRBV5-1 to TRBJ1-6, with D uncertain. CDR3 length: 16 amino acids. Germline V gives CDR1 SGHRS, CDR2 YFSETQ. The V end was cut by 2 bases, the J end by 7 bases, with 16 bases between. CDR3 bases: TGCGCCAGCAGCTTTGGGGAAGCGGGAAGGAATTCACCCCTCCACTTT. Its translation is CASSFGEAGRNSPLHF.

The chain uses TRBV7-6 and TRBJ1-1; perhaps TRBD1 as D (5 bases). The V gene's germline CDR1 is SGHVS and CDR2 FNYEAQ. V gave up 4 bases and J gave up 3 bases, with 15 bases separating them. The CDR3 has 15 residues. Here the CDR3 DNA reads TGTGCCAGCAGCTCTCCAGTGGGGGGGGACACTGAAGCTTTCTTT. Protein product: CASSSPVGGDTEAFF.

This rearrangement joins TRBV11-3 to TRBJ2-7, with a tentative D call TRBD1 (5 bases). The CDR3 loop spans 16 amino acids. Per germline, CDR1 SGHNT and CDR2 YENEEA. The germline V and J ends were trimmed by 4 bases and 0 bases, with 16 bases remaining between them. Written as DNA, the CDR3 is TGTGCCAGCAGCTCAAGTAGACAGACCAGCTCCTACGAGCAGTACTTC. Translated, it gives CASSSSRQTSSYEQYF.

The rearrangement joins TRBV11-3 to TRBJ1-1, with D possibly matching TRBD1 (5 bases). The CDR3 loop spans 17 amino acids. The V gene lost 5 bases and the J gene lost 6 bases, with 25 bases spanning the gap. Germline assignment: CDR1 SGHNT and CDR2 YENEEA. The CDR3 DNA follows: TGTGCCAGCAGCCACACTAGTTTTCTGGGACTTGATTCTGAAGCTTTCTTT. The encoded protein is CASSHTSFLGLDSEAFF.